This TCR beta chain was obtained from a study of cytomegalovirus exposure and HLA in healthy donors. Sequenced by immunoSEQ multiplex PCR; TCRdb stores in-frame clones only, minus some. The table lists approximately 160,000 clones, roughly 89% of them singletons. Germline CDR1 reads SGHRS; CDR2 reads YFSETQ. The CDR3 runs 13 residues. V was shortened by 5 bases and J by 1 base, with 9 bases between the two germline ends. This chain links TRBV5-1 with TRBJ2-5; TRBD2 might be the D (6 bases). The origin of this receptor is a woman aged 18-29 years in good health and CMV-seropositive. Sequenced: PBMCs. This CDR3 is CASSVGGQETQYF. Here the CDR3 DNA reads TGCGCCAGCAGTGTGGGGGGCCAAGAGACCCAGTACTTC.